Shown below are 9 T cell receptor beta chains from a single sample sequenced in a study of T cell changes during pregnancy in multiple sclerosis (dated by TCRdb to the late 2010s). The method behind the library was the immunoSEQ multiplex PCR assay. The clones in this table, taken by TCRdb from immuneACCESS, are in-frame only. Not every clone is retained; where verified, under half of the shortfall comes from an unresolved V gene, and the cause of the rest is unknown. The table for this sample lists about 60,000 clones; more than 85% of them were counted only once. The top ten clones comprise 0.85% to 1% of the sample. The material sequenced was peripheral blood, taken in the first trimester of pregnancy. Source of these receptors: a female donor with multiple sclerosis, enrolled in a pregnancy study.

This chain joins TRBV19 and TRBJ1-3; no firm D call. The CDR3 spans 13 residues. Trimming cost V 6 bases and J 8 bases, with 14 bases left between them. Germline V gives CDR1 LNHDA, CDR2 SQIVND (reference sequence). The CDR3 bases are TGTGCCAGTAGCCGTCTCTCCCCAGACACCATATATTTT. Its protein is CASSRLSPDTIYF.

The genes are TRBV13 and TRBJ2-3; the match to TRBD2 covers 8 bases. Per the germline V gene, CDR1 is PRHDT and CDR2 is FYEKMQ (reference sequence). The junction had 7 bases not matched to a gene; V was cut back by 5 bases and J by 6 bases. The CDR3 length is 14 residues. This CDR3 is CASSAGGAGDTQYF. The CDR3 DNA reads as TGTGCCAGCAGCGCCGGGGGGGCAGGGGATACGCAGTATTTT.

The chain couples TRBV5-5 to TRBJ2-5, with D possibly TRBD2 on 6 matching bases. Germline CDR1 and CDR2: SGHKS and YYEKEE (reference sequence). Trimming pared 4 bases from V and 4 bases from J, leaving 20 bases between. The CDR3 has 16 amino acids. As DNA, the CDR3 is TGTGCCAGCAGCATCCTATCGGGGCTCGGGGGAGAGACCCAGTACTTC. Its translation: CASSILSGLGGETQYF. Filled out from reference TRBV5-5 and TRBJ2-5, the complete variable domain reads DAGVTQSPTHLIKTRGQQVTLRCSPISGHKSVSWYQQVLGQGPQFIFQYYEKEERGRGNFPDRFSARQFPNYSSELNVNALLLGDSALYLCASSILSGLGGETQYFGPGTRLLVL.

CDR3 nucleotides: TGCGCCAGCAGCTTGAGGACAGGGATGGGTGTGGGGAACACTGAAGCTTTCTTT. Translated, it gives CASSLRTGMGVGNTEAFF. The chain recombines TRBV5-1 with TRBJ1-1; 8 bases are shared with TRBD1. With 1 base clipped from V and 1 base from J, the junction kept 12 bases outside the gene matches. Looked up from germline, CDR1 is SGHRS and CDR2 is YFSETQ. This CDR3 comprises 18 residues.

This chain connects TRBV2 to TRBJ1-4; possible D gene TRBD1, 6 bases. The CDR3 sequence is 15 residues long. Germline values: CDR1 SNHLY, CDR2 FYNNEI. Trimming cost V 3 bases and J 4 bases, with 12 bases left between them. The CDR3 DNA reads as TGTGCCAGCAGTGATATGGGACAAGTTAATGAAAAACTGTTTTTT. It yields the protein CASSDMGQVNEKLFF.

J is TRBJ2-7 and V is TRBV10-1, with 10 bases identical to TRBD1. This CDR3 has 15 residues. V was pared by 6 bases and J by 5 bases, with 10 bases of the junction left unmatched. The germline gives CDR1 WNHNN, CDR2 SYGVQD (reference sequence). Here the CDR3 DNA reads TGCGCCAGCAGGAACGGGACAGGGGAAGAAAACGAGCAGTACTTC. Translated, it gives CASRNGTGEENEQYF.

This clone is a singleton in its sample. The chain couples TRBV5-1 to TRBJ2-3, with 9 bases that match TRBD1. Germline loops: CDR1 SGHRS, CDR2 YFSETQ. The CDR3 length is 14 residues. The J segment lost 6 bases and the V segment lost 4 bases, leaving 6 bases of the junction unmatched. For the CDR3, the DNA is TGCGCCAGCAGCCCGGGACAGGGAGGCGATACGCAGTATTTT. Its protein product is CASSPGQGGDTQYF.

The chain joins TRBV19 to TRBJ2-7; tentative D call: TRBD2 (5 bases). The CDR3 runs 13 residues. The V and J ends lost 2 bases and 5 bases respectively, with 10 bases between them. The germline V gene has CDR1 LNHDA and CDR2 SQIVND (reference sequence). The CDR3 protein is CASSIQRAHEQYF. The CDR3 nucleotides read TGTGCCAGTAGTATACAGAGGGCCCACGAGCAGTACTTC. Looking up the rest from reference TRBV19 and TRBJ2-7 gives the full variable domain: DGGITQSPKYLFRKEGQNVTLSCEQNLNHDAMYWYRQDPGQGLRLIYYSQIVNDFQKGDIAEGYSVSREKKESFPLTVTSAQKNPTAFYLCASSIQRAHEQYFGPGTRLTVT.

The CDR3 nucleotides read TGCAGCGTATTCAGGACGGGGACCTACGAGCAGTACTTC. Its protein product is CSVFRTGTYEQYF. The rearrangement links TRBV29-1 to TRBJ2-7; D might be TRBD2 (5 bases). V was cut by 6 bases and J by 2 bases, with 14 bases left in between. The germline V gene encodes CDR1 SQVTM and CDR2 ANQGSEA. The CDR3 loop spans 13 amino acids.